The 2 T cell receptor beta chains listed next were all sequenced from one sample in a study of identical twins (dated by TCRdb to between 2015 and 2016). Library preparation employed 5' RACE. For sequencing, an Illumina HiSeq 2000 was employed. The public reads were reanalyzed by TCRdb: fastp trimming at Q25, MiXCR alignment, in-frame beta chains only. Identical CDR3 proteins give one entry, which carries the most common genes and DNA. The sample table lists a few hundred thousand distinct CDR3 sequences, approximately 16% of them with a count of one. The top ten hold less than 0.5% of the sample. These records were also assigned to another study, of yellow fever vaccine responses in identical twins.

Sequenced sample: CD4+ T cells sorted from blood. These receptors were collected from a woman aged 18 to 35 in good health.

The V and J genes are TRBV10-3 and TRBJ1-5, with TRBD1 matching 10 bases. CDR1 and CDR2 (germline): ENHRY, SYGVKD. CDR3 size: 15 residues. V shed 6 bases, J shed 7 bases, and the junction held 9 bases outside the gene matches. CDR3 DNA sequence: TGTGCCATCAGCGCCGGGACAGGGGCTTTACAGCCCCAGCATTTT. This encodes CAISAGTGALQPQHF.

This clonotype appeared a few times. V usage is TRBV20-1 and J usage is TRBJ1-1; 11 nucleotides agree with TRBD1. Germline V gene data show CDR1 as DFQATT and CDR2 as SNEGSKA (reference sequence). V trimming: 4 bases; J trimming: 10 bases; junction bases outside the gene matches: 2. The CDR3 contains 11 residues. As DNA, the CDR3 is TGCAGTGCTACCGGGACAGGGGGAGCTTTCTTT. It translates to CSATGTGGAFF.